The 10 T cell receptor beta chains below all came from one sample that was sequenced in a study of tumor-infiltrating lymphocytes in primary liver carcinoma. Germline DNA was also extracted, with blood RNA taken from unsorted whole blood. TCR beta cDNA was made from 450 to 500 ng total RNA with a constant-region primer. Slightly modified ARM-PCR with three nested multiplex PCR rounds yielded TCR beta libraries. TRBV1-TRBV30 forward and Cbeta reverse primers drove the first two roughly 10-cycle rounds. TCRdb analysed the multiplex PCR reads with MiXCR anew, one entry per CDR3 protein. The table includes fewer than 400,000 distinct CDR3 sequences, around three fifths detected once. Sequencing was performed on peripheral blood. Source of these receptors: a woman in her 30s with primary liver carcinoma and hepatitis B virus infection.

V gene TRBV28 combines with J gene TRBJ1-4; D uncertain. The CDR3 spans 16 residues. V gave up 10 bases and J gave up 5 bases, with 23 bases separating them. Per the germline V gene, CDR1 is MDHEN and CDR2 is SYDVKM. The CDR3 region has the DNA TGTGCCATCATGGGGATCGGCCGAGGCCCAAATGAAAAACTGTTTTTT. It translates to CAIMGIGRGPNEKLFF. Filled out from reference TRBV28 and TRBJ1-4, the complete variable domain reads DVKVTQSSRYLVKRTGEKVFLECVQDMDHENMFWYRQDPGLGLRLIYFSYDVKMKEKGDIPEGYSVSREKKERFSLILESASTNQTSMYLCAIMGIGRGPNEKLFFGSGTQLSVL.

The gene calls are TRBV11-3 and TRBJ2-2; D is ambiguous. V was trimmed by 11 bases and J by 1 base, leaving 14 bases between them. Germline CDR1 and CDR2: SGHNT and YENEEA. The CDR3 spans 14 residues. CDR3 nucleotides: TGTGCCTGTAGCTTCCGGCAGAACACCGGGGAGCTGTTTTTT. Translating it yields CACSFRQNTGELFF.

This clonotype is classed as medium-sized. The V and J genes are TRBV11-1 and TRBJ1-2, with 9 nucleotides matching TRBD1. CDR1 and CDR2 from the germline V gene are SGHAT and FQDESV (reference sequence). Losses at the gene ends were 5 bases for V and 8 bases for J; bases not matched to a gene: 12. This CDR3 has 15 residues. CDR3 in amino acids: CASSHSGQGKGGYTF. The CDR3 coding sequence is TGTGCCAGCAGCCACTCGGGACAGGGCAAAGGGGGCTACACCTTC.

The V call is TRBV29-1, the J call TRBJ2-1; 7 bases align to TRBD2. The V segment lost 7 bases and the J segment 11 bases; nucleotides outside the gene matches: 11. The CDR3 contains 12 residues. CDR1 SQVTM and CDR2 ANQGSEA come from the germline V gene. The CDR3 reads CSAGAGDDKQFF. Written as DNA, the CDR3 is TGCAGCGCTGGGGCGGGGGATGATAAGCAGTTCTTC.

V is TRBV6-5 and J is TRBJ1-2; a weak D match, TRBD1 (6 bases). Trimming left V 2 bases short and J 7 bases short, with 17 bases between. The V gene's germline CDR1 is MNHEY and CDR2 SVGAGI. The CDR3 is 15 residues long. The CDR3 here is CASSYPGRGAIGYTF. DNA of the CDR3: TGTGCCAGCAGTTACCCTGGGCGGGGGGCGATTGGCTACACCTTC.

This chain connects TRBV11-2 to TRBJ2-1; 9 nucleotides line up with TRBD2. J gave up 7 bases and V 2 bases, and 12 bases lay outside the gene matches. The CDR3 extends over 17 amino acids. Germline CDR1 is SGHAT and CDR2 is FQNNGV. CDR3 sequence reads: CASSLWVSGSVLNEQFF. CDR3 nucleotides: TGTGCCAGCAGCTTATGGGTTAGCGGGAGTGTCTTAAATGAGCAGTTCTTC.

This clonotype was recorded at least ten times. The rearrangement uses TRBV5-4 and TRBJ2-1, with D perhaps matching TRBD2 (5 bases). The CDR3 is 12 residues long. Germline V gene data show CDR1 as SGHNT and CDR2 as YYREEE (reference sequence). Between the trimmed V and J ends, which lost 5 bases and 6 bases, there was a span of 9 bases. CDR3 sequence reads: CASSSGSNEQFF. The CDR3 nucleotides read TGTGCCAGCAGTTCTGGGAGCAATGAGCAGTTCTTC.

A word on this clonotype: Without the conserved terminal phenylalanine or tryptophan, this CDR3 likely stems from a read error. The chain is built from TRBV5-6 and TRBJ2-7; D is unclear. The CDR3 runs 13 residues. Trimming took 0 bases from V and 9 from J, leaving 13 bases between them. Germline CDR1 is SGHDT and CDR2 is YYEEEE. The CDR3 protein is CASSLAAGVAQYL. The CDR3 DNA is TGTGCCAGCAGCTTGGCAGCAGGAGTAGCGCAGTACTTA.

This clonotype has only a few counts. This chain links TRBV6-5 with TRBJ2-3; D gene uncertain. The V end lost 2 bases, the J end lost 7 bases, and 16 bases lay between the germline ends. CDR3 length equals 15 residues. Germline values: CDR1 MNHEY, CDR2 SVGAGI. The CDR3 loop reads CASSYTAGDPHTQYF. CDR3 DNA sequence: TGTGCCAGCAGTTACACGGCAGGTGATCCTCATACGCAGTATTTT.

This clonotype was detected once. One base away lies a much larger clone, so this may be a sequencing read error. This chain joins TRBV12-3 or TRBV12-4 and TRBJ2-5; TRBD2 is a possible D gene (5 bases). Trimming took off 8 bases at V and 2 bases at J, with 15 bases between the two ends. CDR3 size: 14 residues. CDR3 residues: CASGTSREQETQYF. In nucleotides, the CDR3 is TGTGCCAGCGGCACGTCGAGGGAACAAGAGACCCAGTACTTC.